What follows are 28 T cell receptor beta chains derived from one specimen sequenced in a study of cytomegalovirus exposure and HLA in healthy donors. In the PCR, 60 Vbeta and 13 Jbeta primers were used. Produced via immunoSEQ multiplex PCR; TCRdb's table is partial and in-frame only. The data contain about 130,000 clones, around 75% of them singletons. Sequenced: PBMCs. The origin of the receptors is a man aged 35 to 55 in good health and CMV-seronegative.

This clone has a single count. The chain couples TRBV18 to TRBJ2-5; weak D call: TRBD2 (5 bases). The length of the CDR3 is 14 residues. V was cut by 3 bases and J by 5 bases, with 13 bases left in between. The germline gives CDR1 KGHSH, CDR2 LQKENI. In nucleotides, the CDR3 is TGTGCCAGCTCACCTAGCCTAGCTCCCGAGACCCAGTACTTC. Protein product: CASSPSLAPETQYF. The complete variable domain, with remaining parts taken from reference TRBV18 and TRBJ2-5, reads NAGVMQNPRHLVRRRGQEARLRCSPMKGHSHVYWYRQLPEEGLKFMVYLQKENIIDESGMPKERFSAEFPKEGPSILRIQQVVRGDSAAYFCASSPSLAPETQYFGPGTRLLVL.

This clone came up once. The chain links TRBV6-5 to TRBJ2-7; possible D gene TRBD1, 5 bases. The CDR3 runs to 16 residues. Trimming took off 2 bases at V and 0 bases at J, with 14 bases between the two ends. Germline V lookup: CDR1 MNHEY, CDR2 SVGAGI. CDR3 loop: CASSYATGIVSYEQYF. DNA for the CDR3: TGTGCCAGCAGTTACGCCACAGGTATCGTCTCCTACGAGCAGTACTTC.

The chain employs TRBV7-9 and TRBJ1-4, with D hard to call. The CDR3 loop spans 13 amino acids. V was clipped by 5 bases and J by 5 bases, with 9 bases between them. Germline V lookup: CDR1 SEHNR, CDR2 FQNEAQ (reference sequence). The CDR3 region has the DNA TGTGCCAGCAGCCGAACACACAATGAAAAACTGTTTTTT. It is translated as CASSRTHNEKLFF.

The table lists this clone with a count of one. The J gene is TRBJ2-3, the V gene TRBV18, with a tentative D call TRBD1 (5 bases). V was shortened by 5 bases and J by 5 bases, with 23 bases between the two germline ends. Germline V lookup: CDR1 KGHSH, CDR2 LQKENI. The CDR3 is made up of 17 amino acids. CDR3 bases: TGTGCCAGCTCAGTGCAGGGTTTTTCATTCGCCATAGATACGCAGTATTTT. Protein: CASSVQGFSFAIDTQYF.

J is TRBJ2-1 and V is TRBV30; 8 nucleotides match TRBD1. Trimming at V came to 3 bases and at J to 2 bases, leaving 6 bases not matched to a gene. This CDR3 is built from 15 residues. Germline V gene lookup returns CDR1 GTSNPN and CDR2 SVGIG (reference sequence). CDR3 sequence (DNA): TGTGCCTGGAGGGGACAGGTAGGGACCTACAATGAGCAGTTCTTC. This translates into CAWRGQVGTYNEQFF.

This chain connects TRBV6-1 to TRBJ1-5, with 7 bases lining up with TRBD1. This CDR3 is 14 amino acids long. V gave up 7 bases and J gave up 4 bases; unmatched junction bases: 7. Germline CDR1 and CDR2: MNHNS and SASEGT. CDR3 DNA sequence: TGTGCCAGCAATTCGGGACAGCAGAATCAGCCCCAGCATTTT. Translation: CASNSGQQNQPQHF.

The chain recombines TRBV9 with TRBJ2-1; TRBD2 agrees at 10 bases. CDR1 is SGDLS and CDR2 is YYNGEE in the germline V gene. The CDR3 has 16 amino acids. Germline trimming cut 2 bases from V and 1 base from J; bases unmatched to any gene: 3. CDR3 in DNA: TGTGCCAGCAGCGTCCTGACTAGCGGGTCCTACAATGAGCAGTTCTTC. Translating gives CASSVLTSGSYNEQFF. Full variable domain (rest looked up from reference TRBV9 and TRBJ2-1): DSGVTQTPKHLITATGQRVTLRCSPRSGDLSVYWYQQSLDQGLQFLIQYYNGEERAKGNILERFSAQQFPDLHSELNLSSLELGDSALYFCASSVLTSGSYNEQFFGPGTRLTVL.

The chain recombines TRBV27 with TRBJ2-1; D is ambiguous. Looked up from germline, CDR1 is MNHEY and CDR2 is SMNVEV (reference sequence). This CDR3 is built from 14 residues. V was shortened by 5 bases and J by 1 base, with 9 bases between the two germline ends. Here the CDR3 reads CASSPFSSYNEQFF. CDR3 coding DNA: TGTGCCAGCAGTCCGTTCTCGTCCTACAATGAGCAGTTCTTC.

This clone has only a few counts. The rearrangement uses TRBV9 and TRBJ1-5, with D uncertain. The CDR3 is made up of 19 amino acids. Germline V gene data show CDR1 as SGDLS and CDR2 as YYNGEE. The V end was cut by 0 bases, the J end by 6 bases, with 25 bases between. The chain's CDR3 is CASSVACRWRVGNGQPQHF. The CDR3 DNA reads TGTGCCAGCAGCGTAGCGTGTCGGTGGCGGGTGGGGAACGGTCAGCCCCAGCATTTT.

This chain uses TRBV28 with TRBJ1-3; TRBD1 aligns across 7 bases. Trimming took 5 bases from V and 4 from J; bases not matched to a gene: 11. Looked up from germline, CDR1 is MDHEN and CDR2 is SYDVKM. The CDR3 totals 16 residues. This chain's CDR3 is CASSPPPGQIGNTIYF. Written as DNA, the CDR3 is TGTGCCAGCAGTCCGCCCCCGGGACAGATCGGAAACACCATATATTTT.

The count of this clone is one. The gene calls are TRBV19 and TRBJ2-7; D might be TRBD1 (5 bases). The CDR3 consists of 15 residues. Germline V gene lookup returns CDR1 LNHDA and CDR2 SQIVND (reference sequence). V dropped 4 bases and J dropped 5 bases, with 18 bases sitting between them. Here the CDR3 reads CASSNGAAGSNEQYF. The CDR3 nucleotides read TGTGCCAGTAGTAATGGGGCCGCTGGGTCCAACGAGCAGTACTTC.

V usage is TRBV6-5 and J usage is TRBJ2-7, with TRBD1 matching 7 bases. This CDR3 comprises 15 residues. The V and J ends lost 0 bases and 3 bases, in that order; junction bases with no gene match: 5. Germline loops: CDR1 MNHEY, CDR2 SVGAGI. The CDR3 spells CASSYSLGGDYEQYF. The DNA of the CDR3 is TGTGCCAGCAGTTACTCGTTAGGGGGCGACTACGAGCAGTACTTC.

The chain is built from TRBV7-2 and TRBJ2-7; 14 nucleotides align to TRBD2. CDR1 and CDR2 (germline): SGHTA, FQGNSA. The CDR3 contains 15 residues. With V trimmed by 3 bases and J by 5 bases, 3 bases remained unmatched. In nucleotides, the CDR3 is TGTGCCAGCAGCTTGGGACTAGCGGGAGAGGACGAGCAGTACTTC. Its translation: CASSLGLAGEDEQYF.

The chain recombines TRBV7-8 with TRBJ2-2; D is perhaps TRBD1 (6 bases). The length of the CDR3 is 18 residues. V was cut by 4 bases and J by 5 bases, with 23 bases left in between. Germline CDR1 is SGHVS and CDR2 is FQNEAQ. Here the CDR3 DNA reads TGTGCCAGCAGCTGGGGACAACAGGGCCTCATCTATACCGGGGAGCTGTTTTTT. Translation: CASSWGQQGLIYTGELFF.

This clone was counted only a few times. V is TRBV2 and J is TRBJ1-5; 8 bases match TRBD1. Germline V gene lookup returns CDR1 SNHLY and CDR2 FYNNEI. This CDR3 is built from 17 residues. V dropped 6 bases and J dropped 0; count of bases not matched to a gene: 10. The CDR3 nucleotides are TGTGCCAGCAGGCAGGATCAGGGGGCTGGTAGCAATCAGCCCCAGCATTTT. It specifies CASRQDQGAGSNQPQHF.

This chain links TRBV7-2 with TRBJ2-7, with 8 bases that match TRBD2. Germline assignment: CDR1 SGHTA and CDR2 FQGNSA. Trimming at V came to 5 bases and at J to 2 bases, leaving 5 bases not matched to a gene. This CDR3 has 14 residues. The CDR3 coding sequence is TGTGCCAGCAGCCAACTAGCGGAGCCCTACGAGCAGTACTTC. This codes for CASSQLAEPYEQYF.

This clone showed up just a few times. CDR3 residues: CSVGGLEETQYF. The CDR3 nucleotides are TGCAGCGTTGGAGGGCTCGAAGAGACCCAGTACTTC. The V gene is TRBV29-1, the J gene TRBJ2-5; possibly TRBD2 for D (5 bases). Germline V gene sequence: CDR1 SQVTM, CDR2 ANQGSEA. V shed 4 bases and J shed 3 bases, with 9 bases lying between them. The CDR3 consists of 12 residues.

In its sample, this clone was seen a few times. The genes are TRBV7-8 and TRBJ2-7; 7 bases align to TRBD1. CDR3 length: 13 residues. Germline lookup yields CDR1 SGHVS and CDR2 FQNEAQ. V lost 1 base, J lost 4 bases, and 1 base stayed unmatched. In DNA, the CDR3 is TGTGCCAGCAGCTTAGTGGGACAGTACGAGCAGTACTTC. Translation: CASSLVGQYEQYF.

The J gene is TRBJ2-5, the V gene TRBV7-2; tentatively, D is TRBD1 (5 bases). The CDR3 contains 12 residues. Germline CDR1 and CDR2: SGHTA and FQGNSA. The V end lost 4 bases, the J end lost 5 bases, and 8 bases lay between the germline ends. This CDR3 is CASSSGLETQYF. The CDR3 DNA is TGTGCCAGCAGCTCAGGGTTGGAGACCCAGTACTTC.

J is TRBJ2-7 and V is TRBV2, with unresolved D. V was clipped by 7 bases and J by 6 bases, with 19 bases between them. Germline V gene sequence: CDR1 SNHLY, CDR2 FYNNEI. This CDR3 has 14 residues. This chain's CDR3 is CASMGQARPREQYF. For the CDR3, the DNA is TGTGCCAGCATGGGTCAGGCGAGACCCCGCGAGCAGTACTTC.

CDR3 in DNA: TGTGCCAGCGGCCACCCGGGACACAAGAACACCGGGGAGCTGTTTTTT. Translation: CASGHPGHKNTGELFF. The chain has TRBV6-6 and TRBJ2-2, with D possibly being TRBD1 (6 bases). The CDR3 is 16 amino acids. The V gene's germline CDR1 is MNHNY and CDR2 SVGAGI (reference sequence). V was clipped by 8 bases and J by 1 base, with 17 bases between them.

The chain employs TRBV4-3 and TRBJ2-7; TRBD2 matches at 7 bases. Germline CDR1 reads LGHNA; CDR2 reads YSLEER. Germline trimming cut 3 bases from V and 0 bases from J; bases unmatched to any gene: 8. The CDR3 length is 16 residues. The CDR3 DNA sequence: TGCGCCAGCAGCCAGACTCGGCGGGGGAGCTCCTACGAGCAGTACTTC. Its protein product is CASSQTRRGSSYEQYF.

V and J are TRBV5-1 and TRBJ2-3, with 9 bases that match TRBD2. V lost 3 bases, J lost 1 base, and 3 bases stayed unmatched. The CDR3 consists of 15 residues. Germline V lookup: CDR1 SGHRS, CDR2 YFSETQ. Written as DNA, the CDR3 is TGCGCCAGCAGCTCCATAGCGGGGGGCACAGATACGCAGTATTTT. It is translated as CASSSIAGGTDTQYF.

V gene TRBV5-4 combines with J gene TRBJ2-7; 7 bases map to TRBD2. V trimming: 4 bases; J trimming: 3 bases; junction bases outside the gene matches: 13. This CDR3 is built from 16 residues. The germline CDR1 and CDR2 sequences are SGHNT and YYREEE (reference sequence). CDR3 residues: CASSPGGGLADYEQYF. The CDR3 bases are TGTGCCAGCAGCCCGGGAGGTGGGCTAGCGGACTACGAGCAGTACTTC. Full variable domain (outside the CDR3, taken from reference TRBV5-4 and TRBJ2-7): ETGVTQSPTHLIKTRGQQVTLRCSSQSGHNTVSWYQQALGQGPQFIFQYYREEENGRGNFPPRFSGLQFPNYSSELNVNALELDDSALYLCASSPGGGLADYEQYFGPGTRLTVT.

The chain combines TRBV4-3 with TRBJ2-7; TRBD2 might be the D (6 bases). CDR3 size: 17 residues. Germline CDR1 and CDR2: LGHNA and YSLEER. Deletions cut 3 bases from V and 1 base from J, with 19 bases between. Here the CDR3 DNA reads TGCGCCAGCAGCCAGGTCGCAGGGCTCGCGGGGTCCTACGAGCAGTACTTC. This translates into CASSQVAGLAGSYEQYF.

This clone was observed a handful of times. The junction shows a germline mismatch at one end, possibly a read error. This chain uses TRBV20-1 with TRBJ1-1, with D possibly matching TRBD1 (6 bases). Germline loops: CDR1 DFQATT, CDR2 SNEGSKA (reference sequence). CDR3 length equals 9 residues. In DNA, the CDR3 is TGCAGTGCGTCTTCGGGACACCGCTTT. Translated, it gives CSASSGHRF.

V usage is TRBV4-3 and J usage is TRBJ1-2; D is unresolved. Deletions cut 1 base from V and 4 bases from J, with 10 bases between. This CDR3 spans 14 amino acids. Germline CDR1 and CDR2: LGHNA and YSLEER. CDR3 protein: CASSQGREIYGYTF. The CDR3 nucleotides are TGCGCCAGCAGCCAAGGACGGGAGATCTATGGCTACACCTTC.

The chain combines TRBV6-5 with TRBJ2-7, with no clear D. There are 15 residues in the CDR3. Trimming pared 2 bases from V and 6 bases from J, leaving 17 bases between. The germline V gene has CDR1 MNHEY and CDR2 SVGAGI. The CDR3 loop is CASSYNPEPFAEQYF. The CDR3 nucleotides read TGTGCCAGCAGTTACAATCCCGAGCCTTTTGCCGAGCAGTACTTC.